A selection of T cell receptor beta chains follows, all from one sample in a study of blood T cell repertoires in COVID-19. Only in-frame clones appear in the TCRdb table, and some are missing; sequencing was by immunoSEQ multiplex PCR. The repertoire holds about 200,000 clones, 80% to 90% seen once, with around 5.2% in the top ten. The sample consisted of peripheral blood. Source of these receptors: a woman older than 75 with acute or convalescent COVID-19. Each CDR3 is given with its conserved first and last residue.

v_call cdr3_aa
TRBV7-2 CASSLAFGQGGGYTF
TRBV7-8 CASSLEQFNEKLFF
TRBV18 CASSFTGATQYF
TRBV27 CASTGSGRAGETQYF
TRBV19 CASSMGQIGKNIQYF
TRBV7-2 CASSLQTGVSYGYTF
TRBV9 CASSVEHMNTEAFF
TRBV5-1 CASSRGDTSYEKLFF
TRBV27 CACSPHSRAGDTGELFF
TRBV30 CAWTTGGLSHEQYF
TRBV6-2/TRBV6-3 CASTPLWGRTNYGYTF
TRBV9 CASSVGGVAYEQYF
TRBV19 CASKRNRGGVGEKLFF
TRBV6-2/TRBV6-3 CASSYMGQGGTEAFF
TRBV24-1 CATSDLTETQYF
TRBV6-5 CASSYRSRETQYF
TRBV6-2/TRBV6-3 CASSPLLARIANTGELFF
TRBV29-1 CSVQQGTHQPQHF
TRBV29-1 CSVEAGNRPGEQYF
TRBV19 CASSLGLAGAFYEQYF
TRBV28 CASSSPTGSNSPLHF
TRBV9 CASSVVQSNSPLHF
TRBV10-1 CASSDSNRDRGPSYQPQHF
TRBV6-1 CASSEPAVVWGERRF
TRBV7-2 CASSFSGGGTEAFF
TRBV3-1/TRBV3-2 CASSQGKRECDEQFF
TRBV10-2 CASGLAGSYEQYF
TRBV28 CASSLRTGGPYEQYF
TRBV7-2 CASSLTVIQVDPEQYF
TRBV4-3 CASSQFPPGASYNEQFF
TRBV7-8 CASSSLRTGELAGANVLTF